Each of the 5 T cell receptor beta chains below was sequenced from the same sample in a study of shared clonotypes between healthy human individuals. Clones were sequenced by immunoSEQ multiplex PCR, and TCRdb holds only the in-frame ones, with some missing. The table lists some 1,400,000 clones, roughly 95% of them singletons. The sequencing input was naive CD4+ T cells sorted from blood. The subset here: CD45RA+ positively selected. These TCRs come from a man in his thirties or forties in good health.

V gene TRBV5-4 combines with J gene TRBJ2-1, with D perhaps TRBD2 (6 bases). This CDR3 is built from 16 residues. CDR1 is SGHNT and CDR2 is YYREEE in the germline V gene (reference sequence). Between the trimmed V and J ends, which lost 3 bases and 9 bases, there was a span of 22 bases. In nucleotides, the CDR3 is TGTGCCAGCAGCTCGGGAGTGACTATGGGACCGAGTGAGCAGTTCTTC. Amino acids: CASSSGVTMGPSEQFF.

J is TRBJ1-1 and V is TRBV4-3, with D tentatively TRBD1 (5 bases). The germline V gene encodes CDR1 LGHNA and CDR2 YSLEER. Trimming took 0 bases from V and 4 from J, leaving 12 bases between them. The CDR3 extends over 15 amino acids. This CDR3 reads CASSQDLVRVTEAFF. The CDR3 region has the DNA TGCGCCAGCAGCCAAGATCTCGTCAGGGTCACTGAAGCTTTCTTT.

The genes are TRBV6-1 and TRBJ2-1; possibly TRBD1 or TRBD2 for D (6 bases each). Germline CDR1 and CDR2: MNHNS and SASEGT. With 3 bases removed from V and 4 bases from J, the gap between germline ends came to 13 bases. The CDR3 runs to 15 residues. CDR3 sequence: CASSDRERGYNEQFF. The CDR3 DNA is TGTGCCAGCAGTGATCGGGAGAGGGGGTACAATGAGCAGTTCTTC.

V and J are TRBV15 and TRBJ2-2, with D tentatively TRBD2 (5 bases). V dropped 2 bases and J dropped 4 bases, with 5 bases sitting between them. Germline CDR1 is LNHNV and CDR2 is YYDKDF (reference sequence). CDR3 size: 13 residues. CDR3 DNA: TGTGCCACCAGCAGAACTAGCACCGGGGAGCTGTTTTTT. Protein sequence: CATSRTSTGELFF.

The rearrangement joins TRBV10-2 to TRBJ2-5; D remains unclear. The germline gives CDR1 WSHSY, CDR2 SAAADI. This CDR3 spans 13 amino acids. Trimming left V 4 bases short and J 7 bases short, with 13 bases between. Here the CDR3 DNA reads TGCGCCAGCAGTGTCGATGGCGTTGCGACCCAGTACTTC. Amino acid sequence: CASSVDGVATQYF.